Each of the 9 T cell receptor beta chains below was sequenced from the same sample in a study of blood T cells in healthy people across ages. A second PCR, run for about 6 to 11 cycles, used a sample-barcoded 5' primer plus a J-beta primer mix. TCRdb independently ran MiXCR on the 5' RACE reads; one entry per CDR3 protein. The sample lists 1.5 million to 2 million distinct CDR3 sequences; 28% were seen once. Sequencing was performed on blood. These receptor sequences come from a woman between 25 and 40 years old in good health.

The chain links TRBV10-3 to TRBJ2-2, with no clear D. V was clipped by 7 bases and J by 6 bases, with 18 bases between them. The germline V gene has CDR1 ENHRY and CDR2 SYGVKD. The CDR3 loop spans 15 amino acids. The CDR3 nucleotides read TGTGCCATCAAGGCGGACCTTGTCAACGCCGGGGAGCTGTTTTTT. Amino acids: CAIKADLVNAGELFF.

The sample holds a few counts of this clonotype. This chain joins TRBV21-1 and TRBJ2-1; whether TRBD2, the table's D call, matches the DNA was not checked. TRBV21-1 has pseudogene status. CDR3 length: 15 amino acids. For the CDR3, the DNA is TGTGCCAGCAGCCCCGAAGGGACTAGCGTGGGTGAGCAGTTCTTC. It encodes CASSPEGTSVGEQFF.

The chain is built from TRBV29-1 and TRBJ1-2; 8 bases fit TRBD1. The CDR3 is made up of 13 amino acids. With 7 bases clipped from V and 6 bases from J, the junction kept 10 bases outside the gene matches. Per germline, CDR1 SQVTM and CDR2 ANQGSEA. CDR3 in DNA: TGCAGCGCGCGACCAGGGGGCGCGAATGGCTACACCTTC. Its protein is CSARPGGANGYTF.

Regarding this clonotype: In this CDR3 the conserved last residue, phenylalanine or tryptophan, is missing, so a read error is likely. V and J are TRBV5-1 and TRBJ2-7; 10 nucleotides line up with TRBD1. V shed 5 bases and J 5 bases; nucleotides not matched to a gene: 7. CDR3 length: 14 amino acids. Germline-derived CDR1 and CDR2 are SGHRS and YFSETQ. The CDR3 is CASRATGTGDEQYL. In DNA, the CDR3 is TGCGCCAGCAGGGCCACCGGGACAGGGGACGAGCAGTACTTA.

V is TRBV11-2 and J is TRBJ2-5; D is uncertain. This CDR3 is built from 14 residues. V was trimmed by 4 bases and J by 5 bases, leaving 14 bases between them. CDR1 is SGHAT, CDR2 FQNNGV, per germline. CDR3 coding DNA: TGTGCCAGCAGCTCACAACGCGCCCGGGAGACCCAGTACTTC. Its translation is CASSSQRARETQYF.

This clonotype has more than one count but fewer than ten. V and J are TRBV7-3 and TRBJ1-5; D uncertain. CDR3 size: 14 residues. Looked up from germline, CDR1 is SGHTA and CDR2 is FQGTGA. Trimming cost V 5 bases and J 0 bases, with 8 bases left between them. The chain's CDR3 is CASSRHLSNQPQHF. Here the CDR3 DNA reads TGTGCCAGCAGCCGACACCTTAGCAATCAGCCCCAGCATTTT.

This clonotype came up a few times. The chain joins TRBV27 to TRBJ1-2; 10 bases agree with TRBD1. The CDR3 length is 15 residues. V shed 4 bases, J shed 5 bases, and the junction held 7 bases outside the gene matches. The germline gives CDR1 MNHEY, CDR2 SMNVEV (reference sequence). CDR3 in DNA: TGTGCCAGCAGTTACCGGACAGGGGGAGGGTATGGCTACACCTTC. This gives the protein CASSYRTGGGYGYTF.

This clonotype was counted between two and nine times. The V and J genes are TRBV20-1 and TRBJ2-5; 12 nucleotides agree with TRBD2. V lost 0 bases and J lost 10; bases outside the gene matches: 12. The CDR3 runs 16 residues. The germline CDR1 and CDR2 sequences are DFQATT and SNEGSKA (reference sequence). CDR3 in amino acids: CSARDSRLAGGRDQYF. Written as DNA, the CDR3 is TGCAGTGCTAGAGATTCCCGTCTAGCGGGGGGGCGGGACCAGTACTTC.

The chain has TRBV12-3 or TRBV12-4 and TRBJ1-5; D may be TRBD1 (5 bases). The germline V and J ends were trimmed by 2 bases and 7 bases, with 15 bases remaining between them. The CDR3 totals 15 residues. The CDR3, as DNA: TGTGCCAGCAGTTTACCGGGCAGGGAGGAACAGCCCCAGCATTTT. Protein product: CASSLPGREEQPQHF.